This T cell receptor (beta chain) was identified in a study of shared clonotypes between healthy human individuals. About this clone itself: Its antigen remains unknown.

The CD4+ fraction was divided into a CD45RA+ naive subset and a CD45RA-negative memory subset. Germline CDR1 and CDR2: SGHTA and FQGNSA. The CDR3 spans 15 residues. V gave up 5 bases and J gave up 5 bases; unmatched junction bases: 11. Study results and limitations: A generally larger estimated richness was seen in naive subsets than in memory subsets. Clonotypes that were shared across a handful of donors made up roughly 5% of naive CD4 clonotypes.

Original analysis: With immunoSEQ giving junction-only sequences and no quality scores, filtering differed. The repertoire was sequenced with immunoSEQ multiplex PCR; TCRdb's copy has only in-frame clones and lacks some. Clone size and V and J calls were adopted from that table, with D and trimming inferred from the DNA. The sample includes millions of clones, around 94% of them seen just once. Sequenced sample: naive CD4+ T cells sorted from blood. Sample subset: CD45RA+ positively selected. The chain joins TRBV7-2 to TRBJ2-5, with 7 bases fitting TRBD2. The sequence came from a man younger than 30 in good health. The CDR3 protein is CASSLLAAGIETQYF. CDR3 bases: TGTGCCAGCAGCCTTCTAGCGGCAGGCATCGAGACCCAGTACTTC.